This TCR beta chain was identified during a study of T cell repertoires in cytomegalovirus infection. Overall study: Recently identified HLA-C-restricted and well-studied HLA-B-restricted CMV epitopes were used. Signatures in public TCR beta sequences pointed to both CMV infection and matching HLA type.

The V gene lost 6 bases and the J gene lost 7 bases, with 21 bases spanning the gap. Germline V CDR1 and CDR2: SGHAT, FQDESV (reference sequence). The CDR3 is made up of 16 amino acids. TCRdb re-called the reads through MiXCR, storing one row per CDR3 protein. The data contain tens of thousands of distinct CDR3 sequences, 15% to 20% of them singletons. Turning to this clonotype: Its antigen remains unknown.

Findings of the study overall: Cumulated frequencies of public TCR beta families served to identify carriers of CMV plus the relevant HLA. The ex vivo response showed dominance by HLA-C-restricted CMV-specific TCR beta clonotypes.

The sequence was obtained from a human donor in good health (CMV status not recorded). Some clones in this sample may be carry-over from other donors' samples. Sequencing was performed on CD8+ T cells from cultured PBMCs, taken from culture after CMV antigen stimulation. The gene calls are TRBV11-1 and TRBJ1-4; tentative D call: TRBD1 (6 bases). The CDR3 reads CASSPRSGARGEKLFF. The CDR3 DNA reads as TGTGCCAGCAGTCCCCGATCGGGGGCCAGGGGTGAAAAACTGTTTTTT.